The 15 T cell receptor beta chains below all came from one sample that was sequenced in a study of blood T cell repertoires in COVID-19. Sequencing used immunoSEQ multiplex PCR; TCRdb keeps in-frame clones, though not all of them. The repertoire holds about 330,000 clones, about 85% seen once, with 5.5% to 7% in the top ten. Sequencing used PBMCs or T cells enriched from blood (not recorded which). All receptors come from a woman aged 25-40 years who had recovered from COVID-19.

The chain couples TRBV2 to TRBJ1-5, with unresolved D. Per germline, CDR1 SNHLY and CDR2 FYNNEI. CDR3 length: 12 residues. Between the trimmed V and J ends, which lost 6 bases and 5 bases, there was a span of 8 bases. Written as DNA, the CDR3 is TGTGCCAGCAGAGCGGATGATCAGCCCCAGCATTTT. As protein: CASRADDQPQHF.

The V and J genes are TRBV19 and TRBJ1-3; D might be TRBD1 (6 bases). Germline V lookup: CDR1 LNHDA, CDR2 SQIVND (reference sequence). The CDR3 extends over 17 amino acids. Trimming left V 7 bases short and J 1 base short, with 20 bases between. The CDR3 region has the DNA TGTGCCAGTAATAGCGCCGGCATGGGGGCATCTGGAAACACCATATATTTT. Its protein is CASNSAGMGASGNTIYF.

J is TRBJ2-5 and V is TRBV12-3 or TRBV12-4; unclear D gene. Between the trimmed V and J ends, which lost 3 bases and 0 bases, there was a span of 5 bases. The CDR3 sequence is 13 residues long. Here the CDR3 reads CASSFTYQETQYF. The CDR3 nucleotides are TGTGCCAGCAGTTTCACTTACCAAGAGACCCAGTACTTC.

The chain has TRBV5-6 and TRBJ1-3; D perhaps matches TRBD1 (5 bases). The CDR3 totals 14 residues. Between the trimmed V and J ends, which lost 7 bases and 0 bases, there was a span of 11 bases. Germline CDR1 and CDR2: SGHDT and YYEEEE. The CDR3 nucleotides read TGTGCCAGCCACACAGGAGACTCTGGAAACACCATATATTTT. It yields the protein CASHTGDSGNTIYF. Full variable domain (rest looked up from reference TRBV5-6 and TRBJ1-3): DAGVTQSPTHLIKTRGQQVTLRCSPKSGHDTVSWYQQALGQGPQFIFQYYEEEERQRGNFPDRFSGHQFPNYSSELNVNALLLGDSALYLCASHTGDSGNTIYFGEGSWLTVV.

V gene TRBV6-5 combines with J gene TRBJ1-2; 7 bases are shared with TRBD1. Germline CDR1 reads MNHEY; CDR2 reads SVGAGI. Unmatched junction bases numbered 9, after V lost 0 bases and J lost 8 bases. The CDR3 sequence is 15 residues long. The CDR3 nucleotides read TGTGCCAGCAGTTACTCGAAACTGAAAGGGGGCGGCTACACCTTC. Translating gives CASSYSKLKGGGYTF.

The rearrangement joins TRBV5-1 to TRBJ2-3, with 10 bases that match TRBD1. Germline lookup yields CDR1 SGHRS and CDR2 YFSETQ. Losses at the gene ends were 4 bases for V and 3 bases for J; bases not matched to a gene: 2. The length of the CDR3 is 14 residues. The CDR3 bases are TGCGCCAGCAGCAGACAGGGGGCGACAGATACGCAGTATTTT. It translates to CASSRQGATDTQYF.

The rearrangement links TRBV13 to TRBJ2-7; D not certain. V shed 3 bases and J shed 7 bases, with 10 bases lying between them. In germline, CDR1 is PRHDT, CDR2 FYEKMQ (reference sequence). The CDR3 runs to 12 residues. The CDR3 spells CASSFQRGEQYF. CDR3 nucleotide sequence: TGTGCCAGCAGCTTCCAGCGAGGTGAGCAGTACTTC.

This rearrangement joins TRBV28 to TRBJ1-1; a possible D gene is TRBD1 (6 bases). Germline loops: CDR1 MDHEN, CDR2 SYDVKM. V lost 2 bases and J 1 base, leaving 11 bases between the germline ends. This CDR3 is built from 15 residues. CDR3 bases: TGTGCCAGCAGTTTAAGGCCCAGGGGGAACACTGAAGCTTTCTTT. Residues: CASSLRPRGNTEAFF.

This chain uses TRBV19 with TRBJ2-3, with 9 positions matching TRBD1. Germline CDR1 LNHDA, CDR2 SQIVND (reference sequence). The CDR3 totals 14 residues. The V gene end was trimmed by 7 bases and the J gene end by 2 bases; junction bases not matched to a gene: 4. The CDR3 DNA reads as TGTGCCAGTATGGACAGGGGCTTCACAGATACGCAGTATTTT. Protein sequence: CASMDRGFTDTQYF.

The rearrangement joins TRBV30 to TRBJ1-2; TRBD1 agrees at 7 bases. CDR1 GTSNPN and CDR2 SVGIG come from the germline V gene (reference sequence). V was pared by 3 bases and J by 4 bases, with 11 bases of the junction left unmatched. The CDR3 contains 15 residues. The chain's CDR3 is CAWSPQQGLGYGYTF. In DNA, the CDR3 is TGTGCCTGGAGCCCCCAACAGGGGTTGGGCTATGGCTACACCTTC.

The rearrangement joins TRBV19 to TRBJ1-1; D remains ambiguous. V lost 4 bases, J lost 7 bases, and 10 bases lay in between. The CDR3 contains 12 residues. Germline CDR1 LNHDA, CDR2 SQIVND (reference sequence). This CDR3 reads CASSTPRDEAFF. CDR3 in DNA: TGTGCCAGTAGTACTCCCCGGGATGAAGCTTTCTTT.

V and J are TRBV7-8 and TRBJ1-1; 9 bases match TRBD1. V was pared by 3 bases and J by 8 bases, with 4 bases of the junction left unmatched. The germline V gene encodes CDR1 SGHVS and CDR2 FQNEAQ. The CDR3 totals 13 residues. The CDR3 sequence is CASSLTGGDEAFF. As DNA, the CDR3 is TGTGCCAGCAGCTTGACAGGGGGAGACGAAGCTTTCTTT.

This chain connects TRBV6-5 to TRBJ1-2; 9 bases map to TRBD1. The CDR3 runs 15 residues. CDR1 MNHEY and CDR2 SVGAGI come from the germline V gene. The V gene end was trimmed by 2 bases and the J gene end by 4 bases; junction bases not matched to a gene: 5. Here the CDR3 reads CASSYLQGAPYGYTF. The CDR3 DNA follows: TGTGCCAGCAGTTACCTACAGGGGGCTCCCTATGGCTACACCTTC.

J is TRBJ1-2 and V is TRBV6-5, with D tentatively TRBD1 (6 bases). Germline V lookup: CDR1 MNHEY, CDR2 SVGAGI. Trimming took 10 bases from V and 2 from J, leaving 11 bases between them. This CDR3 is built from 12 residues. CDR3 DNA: TGTGCCACTTCCGACAGGAACTATGGCTACACCTTC. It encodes CATSDRNYGYTF.

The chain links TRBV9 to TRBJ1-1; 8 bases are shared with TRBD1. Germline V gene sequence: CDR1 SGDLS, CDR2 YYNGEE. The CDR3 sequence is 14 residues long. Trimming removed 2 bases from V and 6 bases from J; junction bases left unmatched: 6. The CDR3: CASSVGQAGAEAFF. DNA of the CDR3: TGTGCCAGCAGCGTGGGACAGGCCGGGGCTGAAGCTTTCTTT. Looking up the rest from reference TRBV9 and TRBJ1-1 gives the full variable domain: DSGVTQTPKHLITATGQRVTLRCSPRSGDLSVYWYQQSLDQGLQFLIQYYNGEERAKGNILERFSAQQFPDLHSELNLSSLELGDSALYFCASSVGQAGAEAFFGQGTRLTVV.